Listed here are 25 T cell receptor beta chains from one sample, sequenced in a study of identical twins (dated by TCRdb to about 2016). Libraries were constructed by 5' RACE. Data came from an Illumina HiSeq 2000. TCRdb handled the public reads itself, with Q25 trimming in fastp and clone calling in MiXCR, and kept productive beta chains. Each record represents a unique CDR3 protein, reported with the most common genes and DNA among its rows. A total of around 1.7 million distinct CDR3 sequences appear in this sample, around a third of them only once. The ten biggest clones cover around 0.25% of the sample. The specimen was cord blood. Receptors were obtained from a newborn girl in good health.

The chain employs TRBV10-3 and TRBJ1-5, with TRBD1 matching over 9 bases. V shed 11 bases, J shed 2 bases, and the junction held 4 bases outside the gene matches. The CDR3 length is 13 residues. CDR1 is ENHRY, CDR2 SYGVKD, per germline. In DNA, the CDR3 is TGTGCCGTCCGGACAGGGGGCAATCAGCCCCAGCATTTT. This gives the protein CAVRTGGNQPQHF.

This clonotype was seen a handful of times. The J gene is TRBJ1-1, the V gene TRBV12-3 or TRBV12-4, with D perhaps matching TRBD1 (5 bases). The CDR3 runs to 14 residues. The germline V and J ends were trimmed by 3 bases and 11 bases, with 19 bases remaining between them. The CDR3 protein is CASSFAFLGAGAFF. The CDR3 nucleotides are TGTGCCAGCAGTTTCGCTTTCCTCGGAGCAGGGGCTTTCTTT.

V and J are TRBV20-1 and TRBJ2-1, with D possibly matching TRBD1 (5 bases). Trimming removed 6 bases from V and 4 bases from J, with 16 bases in between. The length of the CDR3 is 14 residues. Germline values: CDR1 DFQATT, CDR2 SNEGSKA (reference sequence). As DNA, the CDR3 is TGCAGTGCCAGGGCTCTAGGTTCGTACAATGAGCAGTTCTTC. It is translated as CSARALGSYNEQFF.

The V call is TRBV2, the J call TRBJ2-3; D is perhaps TRBD1 or TRBD2 (5 bases each). The V and J ends lost 8 bases and 2 bases respectively, with 8 bases between them. Germline-derived CDR1 and CDR2 are SNHLY and FYNNEI. CDR3 size: 12 residues. This chain's CDR3 is CASAGTTDTQYF. The CDR3 DNA sequence: TGTGCCAGCGCCGGGACCACAGATACGCAGTATTTT.

The chain links TRBV11-2 to TRBJ2-7; D unclear. In germline, CDR1 is SGHAT, CDR2 FQNNGV. The CDR3 length is 17 residues. Trimming removed 1 base at V and 0 bases at J, with 16 bases between. CDR3 bases: TGTGCCAGCAGCTTAGTCTGGGTAGCACCCAGCTCCTACGAGCAGTACTTC. Amino acid sequence: CASSLVWVAPSSYEQYF.

This rearrangement joins TRBV20-1 to TRBJ1-4; D might be TRBD1 (6 bases). Per germline, CDR1 DFQATT and CDR2 SNEGSKA (reference sequence). Deletions cut 6 bases from V and 5 bases from J, with 19 bases between. The CDR3 loop spans 15 amino acids. CDR3 sequence reads: CSATPPGHRNEKLFF. The CDR3 nucleotides read TGCAGTGCCACCCCCCCGGGACACCGCAATGAAAAACTGTTTTTT.

This clonotype was recorded a few times. DNA of the CDR3: TGTGCCAGCAGCCCCTTCCGCTTTTATGGCTACACCTTC. Its protein is CASSPFRFYGYTF. The V gene is TRBV14, the J gene TRBJ1-2; no clear D gene. Germline V gene sequence: CDR1 SGHDN, CDR2 FVKESK. The CDR3 is made up of 13 amino acids. V was cut by 4 bases and J by 5 bases, with 11 bases left in between.

There are a few counts of this clonotype. V usage is TRBV12-5 and J usage is TRBJ2-3; TRBD1 matches 8 bases. The CDR3 is 16 amino acids. Unmatched junction bases numbered 6, after V lost 0 bases and J lost 4 bases. The germline V gene has CDR1 LGHNT and CDR2 FRNRAP. CDR3 residues: CASGLVLGQGPDTQYF. CDR3 DNA sequence: TGTGCTAGTGGTTTGGTACTTGGACAGGGACCAGATACGCAGTATTTT.

In its sample, this clonotype was seen a few times. The rearrangement joins TRBV24-1 to TRBJ2-1; D might be TRBD1 (6 bases). The CDR3 totals 14 residues. CDR1 KGHDR and CDR2 SFDVKD come from the germline V gene. V dropped 4 bases and J dropped 10 bases, with 16 bases sitting between them. The CDR3 region is CATSDPDRLGEQFF. The CDR3 DNA follows: TGTGCCACCAGTGACCCGGACAGACTTGGCGAGCAGTTCTTC.

This clonotype was seen repeatedly, ten times or more. The CDR3 DNA sequence: TGTGCCAGCAGTTTGACAGCTCGCTCCTACAATGAGCAGTTCTTC. Protein sequence: CASSLTARSYNEQFF. This chain connects TRBV6-6 to TRBJ2-1, with a weak D call TRBD1 (5 bases). Trimming stripped 4 bases from V and 0 bases from J, with 10 bases between. The CDR3 spans 15 residues. Looked up from germline, CDR1 is MNHNY and CDR2 is SVGAGI (reference sequence).

The chain links TRBV20-1 to TRBJ2-3; TRBD2 agrees at 8 bases. V gave up 2 bases and J gave up 6 bases; unmatched junction bases: 4. The CDR3 loop spans 13 amino acids. The germline V gene encodes CDR1 DFQATT and CDR2 SNEGSKA (reference sequence). For the CDR3, the DNA is TGCAGTGCTAGACGGGGGGGCTTGGATACGCAGTATTTT. It specifies CSARRGGLDTQYF.

Regarding this clonotype: Relative to the germline gene, one junction end is altered; a read error may explain this. V usage is TRBV12-3 or TRBV12-4 and J usage is TRBJ1-2; D perhaps matches TRBD1 (6 bases). This CDR3 is 15 amino acids long. The CDR3: CVSSLSSVQGFGYTF. The CDR3 DNA reads TGTGTCAGCAGTTTATCCTCCGTACAGGGATTTGGCTACACCTTC.

This chain links TRBV7-8 with TRBJ1-1; no firm D call. Germline CDR1 SGHVS, CDR2 FQNEAQ. The CDR3 runs 16 residues. With 1 base removed from V and 4 bases from J, the gap between germline ends came to 16 bases. CDR3 sequence: CASSLVKGGRGTEAFF. In DNA form, the CDR3 reads TGTGCCAGCAGCTTAGTGAAGGGCGGGCGCGGCACTGAAGCTTTCTTT.

The chain carries TRBV7-2 and TRBJ2-3; 12 nucleotides align to TRBD2. This CDR3 has 16 amino acids. With 4 bases clipped from V and 6 bases from J, the junction kept 8 bases outside the gene matches. Germline V gives CDR1 SGHTA, CDR2 FQGNSA. CDR3 nucleotide sequence: TGTGCCAGCAGCTCCCAACTAGCGGGAGGCTCCGATACGCAGTATTTT. Protein sequence: CASSSQLAGGSDTQYF.

The sample holds a few counts of this clonotype. J is TRBJ2-1 and V is TRBV5-1; a weak D match, TRBD2 (7 bases). The CDR3 consists of 15 residues. The V gene's germline CDR1 is SGHRS and CDR2 YFSETQ. Deletions cut 0 bases from V and 9 bases from J, with 16 bases between. The CDR3 sequence is CASSLGGGFISEQFF. The CDR3 DNA sequence: TGCGCCAGCAGCTTGGGCGGGGGCTTTATCAGTGAGCAGTTCTTC.

This chain connects TRBV28 to TRBJ2-5; weak D call: TRBD1 (6 bases). There are 13 residues in the CDR3. Trimming shortened V by 5 bases and J by 4 bases, and 11 bases separated the two germline ends. From germline, CDR1 is MDHEN and CDR2 SYDVKM. Here the CDR3 reads CASSPLGGETQYF. CDR3 DNA sequence: TGTGCCAGCAGTCCCCTAGGGGGAGAGACCCAGTACTTC.

The chain joins TRBV5-5 to TRBJ2-1, with TRBD2 as a possible D gene (5 bases). The germline CDR1 and CDR2 sequences are SGHKS and YYEKEE (reference sequence). The CDR3 length is 15 residues. Trimming removed 0 bases at V and 2 bases at J, with 9 bases between. The CDR3 here is CASSLVGMAYNEQFF. As DNA, the CDR3 is TGTGCCAGCAGCTTGGTCGGGATGGCCTACAATGAGCAGTTCTTC.

The rearrangement joins TRBV12-3 or TRBV12-4 to TRBJ2-2, with 7 positions matching TRBD2. Trimming at V came to 7 bases and at J to 1 base, leaving 9 bases not matched to a gene. This CDR3 has 16 residues. CDR3 in amino acids: CASTPATSWNTGELFF. CDR3 nucleotides: TGTGCCAGCACCCCTGCGACTAGCTGGAACACCGGGGAGCTGTTTTTT.

The table lists this clonotype with a few counts. The V gene is TRBV5-6, the J gene TRBJ2-7, with D uncertain. The V and J ends lost 1 base and 0 bases respectively, with 11 bases between them. Germline loops: CDR1 SGHDT, CDR2 YYEEEE. CDR3 size: 15 residues. Here the CDR3 reads CASSLRRLSSYEQYF. The CDR3 DNA reads TGTGCCAGCAGCTTGCGACGACTGAGCTCCTACGAGCAGTACTTC.

The rearrangement links TRBV25-1 to TRBJ1-5, with 7 bases fitting TRBD1. The germline gives CDR1 MGHDK, CDR2 SYGVNS. J lost 5 bases, V lost 1 base, and 5 bases had no gene match. CDR3 length: 15 residues. CDR3 in amino acids: CASSELRGPYQPQHF. Here the CDR3 DNA reads TGTGCCAGCAGTGAATTAAGGGGGCCCTATCAGCCCCAGCATTTT. Full variable domain (rest looked up from reference TRBV25-1 and TRBJ1-5): EADIYQTPRYLVIGTGKKITLECSQTMGHDKMYWYQQDPGMELHLIHYSYGVNSTEKGDLSSESTVSRIRTEHFPLTLESARPSHTSQYLCASSELRGPYQPQHFGDGTRLSIL.

The chain carries TRBV5-1 and TRBJ2-5, with 7 bases fitting TRBD1. Germline V gene sequence: CDR1 SGHRS, CDR2 YFSETQ. The ends lost 3 bases at V and 1 base at J; junction bases unmatched: 3. The CDR3 contains 14 residues. The CDR3 spells CASSSGGFQETQYF. For the CDR3, the DNA is TGCGCCAGCAGCTCAGGGGGTTTCCAAGAGACCCAGTACTTC.

A few counts support this clonotype. The chain couples TRBV24-1 to TRBJ2-5; the match to TRBD2 covers 12 bases. The V gene's germline CDR1 is KGHDR and CDR2 SFDVKD. This CDR3 is 16 amino acids long. The J segment lost 7 bases and the V segment lost 3 bases, leaving 8 bases of the junction unmatched. CDR3 loop: CATSDRLAGDGWTQYF. The CDR3 DNA reads as TGTGCCACCAGTGATAGACTAGCGGGAGATGGGTGGACCCAGTACTTC.

A few counts support this clonotype. One base away lies a much larger clone, so this may be a sequencing read error. J is TRBJ2-5 and V is TRBV12-3 or TRBV12-4; TRBD2 matches at 9 bases. The CDR3 totals 14 residues. Trimming took 3 bases from V and 4 from J; bases not matched to a gene: 3. Here the CDR3 reads CASSFAGGPETQYF. CDR3 nucleotides: TGTGCCAGCAGTTTTGCGGGAGGGCCAGAGACCCAGTACTTC.

V usage is TRBV29-1 and J usage is TRBJ2-7; D is perhaps TRBD2 (7 bases). The ends were cut back, 4 bases at V and 0 bases at J, with 10 bases in the middle. The length of the CDR3 is 13 residues. CDR1 SQVTM and CDR2 ANQGSEA come from the germline V gene. CDR3 sequence: CSVVRGPSYEQYF. As DNA, the CDR3 is TGCAGCGTTGTGCGGGGGCCCTCCTACGAGCAGTACTTC.

This chain links TRBV29-1 with TRBJ1-1; D is unresolved. The CDR3 extends over 12 amino acids. The germline V and J ends were trimmed by 7 bases and 0 bases, with 9 bases remaining between them. Germline CDR1 is SQVTM and CDR2 is ANQGSEA. CDR3 in DNA: TGCAGCGCCAAGGCCCTGAACACTGAAGCTTTCTTT. It specifies CSAKALNTEAFF. The variable domain in full, with the rest retrieved from reference TRBV29-1 and TRBJ1-1, is SAVISQKPSRDICQRGTSLTIQCQVDSQVTMMFWYRQQPGQSLTLIATANQGSEATYESGFVIDKFPISRPNLTFSTLTVSNMSPEDSSIYLCSAKALNTEAFFGQGTRLTVV.